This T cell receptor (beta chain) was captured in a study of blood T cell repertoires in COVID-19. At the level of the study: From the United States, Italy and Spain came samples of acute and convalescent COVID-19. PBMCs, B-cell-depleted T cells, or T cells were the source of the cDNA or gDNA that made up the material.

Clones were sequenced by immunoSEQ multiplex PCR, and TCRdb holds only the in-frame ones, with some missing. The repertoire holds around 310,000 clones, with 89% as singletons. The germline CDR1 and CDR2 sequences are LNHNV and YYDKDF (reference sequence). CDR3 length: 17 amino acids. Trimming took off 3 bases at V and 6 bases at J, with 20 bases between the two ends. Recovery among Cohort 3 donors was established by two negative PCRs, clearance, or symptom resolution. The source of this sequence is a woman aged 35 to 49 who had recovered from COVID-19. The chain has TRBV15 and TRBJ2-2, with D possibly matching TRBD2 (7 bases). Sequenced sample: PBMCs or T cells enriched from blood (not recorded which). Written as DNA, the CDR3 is TGTGCCACCAGCAGGGACCCTCGAGGGGGGAGGGCCGGGGAGCTGTTTTTT. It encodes CATSRDPRGGRAGELFF.